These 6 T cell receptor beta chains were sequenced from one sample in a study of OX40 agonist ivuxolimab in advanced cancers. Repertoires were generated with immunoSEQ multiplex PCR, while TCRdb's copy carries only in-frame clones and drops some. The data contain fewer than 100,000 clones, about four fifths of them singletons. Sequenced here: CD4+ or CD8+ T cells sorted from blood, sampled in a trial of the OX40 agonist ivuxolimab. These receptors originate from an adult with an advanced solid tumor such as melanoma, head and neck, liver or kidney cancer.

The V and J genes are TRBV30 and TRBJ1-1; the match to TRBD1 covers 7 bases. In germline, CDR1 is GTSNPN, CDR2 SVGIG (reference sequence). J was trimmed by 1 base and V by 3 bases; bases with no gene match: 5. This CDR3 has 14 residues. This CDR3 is CAWSAGGRNTEAFF. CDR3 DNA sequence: TGTGCCTGGAGCGCAGGGGGGAGGAACACTGAAGCTTTCTTT.

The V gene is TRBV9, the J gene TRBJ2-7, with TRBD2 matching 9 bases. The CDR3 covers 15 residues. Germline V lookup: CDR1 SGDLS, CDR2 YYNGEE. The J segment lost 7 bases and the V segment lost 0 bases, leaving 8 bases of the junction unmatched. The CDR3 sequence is CASSVASSGAGEQYF. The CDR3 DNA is TGTGCCAGCAGCGTAGCTTCTAGCGGGGCCGGGGAGCAGTACTTC.

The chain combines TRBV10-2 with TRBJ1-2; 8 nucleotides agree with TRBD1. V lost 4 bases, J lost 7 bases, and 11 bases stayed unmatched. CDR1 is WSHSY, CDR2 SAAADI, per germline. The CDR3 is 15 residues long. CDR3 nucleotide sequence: TGCGCCAGCAGTGCTTACTTAGACAGGGGTATTGGCTACACCTTC. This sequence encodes CASSAYLDRGIGYTF.

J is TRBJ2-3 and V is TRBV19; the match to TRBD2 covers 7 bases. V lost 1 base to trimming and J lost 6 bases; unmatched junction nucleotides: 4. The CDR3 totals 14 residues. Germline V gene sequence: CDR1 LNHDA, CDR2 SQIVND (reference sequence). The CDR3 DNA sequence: TGTGCCAGTAGTATAGTTCAGGGAGGGGATACGCAGTATTTT. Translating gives CASSIVQGGDTQYF. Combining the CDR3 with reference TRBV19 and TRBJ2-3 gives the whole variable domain DGGITQSPKYLFRKEGQNVTLSCEQNLNHDAMYWYRQDPGQGLRLIYYSQIVNDFQKGDIAEGYSVSREKKESFPLTVTSAQKNPTAFYLCASSIVQGGDTQYFGPGTRLTVL.

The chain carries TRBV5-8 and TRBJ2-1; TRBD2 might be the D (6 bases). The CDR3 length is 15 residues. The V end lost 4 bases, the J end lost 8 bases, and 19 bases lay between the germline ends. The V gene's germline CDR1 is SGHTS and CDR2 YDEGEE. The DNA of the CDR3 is TGTGCCAGCAGCCTGCCGGGAGAAAGGGGCGATGAGCAGTTCTTC. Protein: CASSLPGERGDEQFF. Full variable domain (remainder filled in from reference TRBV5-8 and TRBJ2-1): EAGVTQSPTHLIKTRGQQATLRCSPISGHTSVYWYQQALGLGLQFLLWYDEGEERNRGNFPPRFSGRQFPNYSSELNVNALELEDSALYLCASSLPGERGDEQFFGPGTRLTVL.

This CDR3 reads CASSLDRHGRSETQYF. The CDR3 nucleotides are TGTGCCAGCAGCTTAGATCGGCACGGGCGGTCCGAGACCCAGTACTTC. The rearrangement uses TRBV7-6 and TRBJ2-5; no reliable D call. This CDR3 has 16 residues. The V end lost 1 base, the J end lost 5 bases, and 17 bases lay between the germline ends. From germline, CDR1 is SGHVS and CDR2 FNYEAQ.